These 21 T cell receptor beta chains came from one sample sequenced in a study of T cell responses to AZD1222 COVID-19 vaccine. Measured with immunoSEQ multiplex PCR; TCRdb has only the in-frame clones, and not every one. The table has 130,000 or so clones, 85% to 90% seen once. Sample: peripheral blood, taken on day 0 of AZD1222 vaccination. These receptors came from an adult in good health.

The chain employs TRBV27 and TRBJ2-5, with 8 bases that match TRBD2. Looked up from germline, CDR1 is MNHEY and CDR2 is SMNVEV (reference sequence). The CDR3 has 15 amino acids. V shed 7 bases, J shed 2 bases, and the junction held 9 bases outside the gene matches. The CDR3 DNA reads as TGTGCCAGCAAAAATACGGGAGGGCAGCAAGAGACCCAGTACTTC. Its translation: CASKNTGGQQETQYF.

This clone was counted between two and nine times. This chain joins TRBV15 and TRBJ2-1; D is undetermined. From germline, CDR1 is LNHNV and CDR2 YYDKDF (reference sequence). The ends were cut back, 5 bases at V and 8 bases at J, with 13 bases in the middle. There are 13 residues in the CDR3. The CDR3 sequence: CATSGPLEDEQFF. The CDR3 bases are TGTGCCACCAGCGGGCCCCTCGAGGATGAGCAGTTCTTC. Full variable domain (missing parts from reference TRBV15 and TRBJ2-1): DAMVIQNPRYQVTQFGKPVTLSCSQTLNHNVMYWYQQKSSQAPKLLFHYYDKDFNNEADTPDNFQSRRPNTSFCFLDIRSPGLGDTAMYLCATSGPLEDEQFFGPGTRLTVL.

The chain couples TRBV7-9 to TRBJ2-2, with a tentative D call TRBD2 (5 bases). Trimming took 2 bases from V and 4 from J, leaving 14 bases between them. This CDR3 has 16 residues. Per germline, CDR1 SEHNR and CDR2 FQNEAQ (reference sequence). The CDR3 loop reads CASSLRPGSTTGELFF. The CDR3 DNA is TGTGCCAGCAGCTTACGGCCGGGGTCTACCACCGGGGAGCTGTTTTTT. The variable domain in full, completed from reference TRBV7-9 and TRBJ2-2, reads DTGVSQNPRHKITKRGQNVTFRCDPISEHNRLYWYRQTLGQGPEFLTYFQNEAQLEKSRLLSDRFSAERPKGSFSTLEIQRTEQGDSAMYLCASSLRPGSTTGELFFGEGSRLTVL.

The rearrangement joins TRBV28 to TRBJ1-5; D call uncertain. There are 12 residues in the CDR3. Germline CDR1 reads MDHEN; CDR2 reads SYDVKM. Trimming removed 8 bases from V and 11 bases from J, with 16 bases in between. The CDR3 is CASGLTKSAQHF. The CDR3 DNA is TGTGCCAGCGGCCTGACAAAATCAGCCCAGCATTTT.

This clone was counted once. The J gene is TRBJ1-1, the V gene TRBV27; D might be TRBD1 (6 bases). The V gene lost 0 bases and the J gene lost 11 bases, with 16 bases spanning the gap. Germline V gene data show CDR1 as MNHEY and CDR2 as SMNVEV (reference sequence). This CDR3 spans 14 amino acids. CDR3 coding DNA: TGTGCCAGCAGTTTATCCGGAAGGGACATTGGGGCTTTCTTT. It is translated as CASSLSGRDIGAFF.

The V call is TRBV11-1, the J call TRBJ2-2; either TRBD1 or TRBD2 may supply D (6 bases each). The CDR3 is 15 residues long. Germline V gives CDR1 SGHAT, CDR2 FQDESV (reference sequence). The ends were cut back, 4 bases at V and 5 bases at J, with 14 bases in the middle. CDR3 sequence (DNA): TGTGCCAGCAGCTCACTCGGGGGCCGGACCGGGGAGCTGTTTTTT. Protein: CASSSLGGRTGELFF.

This clone has just a few counts. CDR3 sequence (DNA): TGTGCCAGCAGCTTCGGACTAGGGGGCAATGAGCAGTTCTTC. Translating it yields CASSFGLGGNEQFF. The V and J genes are TRBV7-3 and TRBJ2-1; possible D gene TRBD2, 7 bases. This CDR3 contains 14 residues. Germline values: CDR1 SGHTA, CDR2 FQGTGA. Trimming stripped 3 bases from V and 6 bases from J, with 12 bases between.

The chain links TRBV6-6 to TRBJ1-4, with no clear D. Germline assignment: CDR1 MNHNY and CDR2 SVGAGI (reference sequence). Trimming took off 0 bases at V and 4 bases at J, with 12 bases between the two ends. The CDR3 contains 16 residues. The CDR3 region has the DNA TGTGCCAGCAGTTACTCTTTCTCGGCTATTAATGAAAAACTGTTTTTT. Translated, it gives CASSYSFSAINEKLFF.

The rearrangement links TRBV5-1 to TRBJ1-6; 7 nucleotides agree with TRBD1. The CDR3 consists of 15 residues. The germline CDR1 and CDR2 sequences are SGHRS and YFSETQ. Trimming cost V 1 base and J 8 bases; bases outside gene matches: 6. The CDR3 sequence: CASSLSGGYDSPLHF. The CDR3 DNA reads TGCGCCAGCAGCTTGTCAGGGGGATATGATTCACCCCTCCACTTT.

V and J are TRBV19 and TRBJ2-6; perhaps TRBD1 as D (7 bases). V was clipped by 1 base and J by 0 bases, with 16 bases between them. There are 19 residues in the CDR3. Germline loops: CDR1 LNHDA, CDR2 SQIVND (reference sequence). CDR3 residues: CASSIAQGGLLSGANVLTF. The DNA for the CDR3 is TGTGCCAGTAGTATAGCTCAGGGGGGACTCCTCTCTGGGGCCAACGTCCTGACTTTC.

The chain links TRBV18 to TRBJ1-2; 7 positions agree with TRBD1. Germline CDR1 and CDR2: KGHSH and LQKENI. There are 15 residues in the CDR3. J lost 1 base, V lost 3 bases, and 5 bases had no gene match. CDR3 loop: CASSPGTADNYGYTF. CDR3 DNA: TGTGCCAGCTCACCCGGGACAGCCGATAACTATGGCTACACCTTC.

The genes are TRBV6-4 and TRBJ1-6, with TRBD1 matching over 7 bases. CDR1 is MRHNA, CDR2 SNTAGT, per germline. This CDR3 is 16 amino acids long. Trimming removed 5 bases from V and 7 bases from J; junction bases left unmatched: 11. CDR3: CASSFYADRENSPLHF. The DNA for the CDR3 is TGTGCCAGCAGTTTTTACGCCGACAGGGAGAATTCACCCCTCCACTTT.

The CDR3 coding sequence is TGTGCCAGCAGCGTAGCTGGGGATAGCAATCAGCCCCAGCATTTT. Protein: CASSVAGDSNQPQHF. The J gene is TRBJ1-5, the V gene TRBV9; D unresolved. This CDR3 has 15 amino acids. Germline CDR1 and CDR2: SGDLS and YYNGEE. With 0 bases removed from V and 0 bases from J, the gap between germline ends came to 7 bases.

The chain is built from TRBV24-1 and TRBJ2-1; D is ambiguous. This CDR3 spans 16 amino acids. Germline V lookup: CDR1 KGHDR, CDR2 SFDVKD. Trimming shortened V by 5 bases and J by 4 bases, and 17 bases separated the two germline ends. The CDR3 loop is CATSASWAGPYNEQFF. CDR3 DNA sequence: TGTGCCACCAGTGCCTCCTGGGCAGGCCCTTACAATGAGCAGTTCTTC.

V gene TRBV12-3 or TRBV12-4 combines with J gene TRBJ1-2, with D possibly matching TRBD1 (5 bases). The V gene lost 3 bases and the J gene lost 3 bases, with 8 bases spanning the gap. The CDR3 has 13 residues. The CDR3 DNA reads as TGTGCCAGCAGTTTTGGGGGAGACTATGGCTACACCTTC. Its protein product is CASSFGGDYGYTF.

The rearrangement uses TRBV2 and TRBJ2-1; TRBD2 matches at 11 bases. This CDR3 is 15 amino acids long. Unmatched junction bases numbered 8, after V lost 3 bases and J lost 10 bases. CDR1 and CDR2 from the germline V gene are SNHLY and FYNNEI. The CDR3 region is CASSELAGGPGEQFF. CDR3 nucleotide sequence: TGTGCCAGCAGTGAGCTAGCGGGGGGACCAGGGGAGCAGTTCTTC.

The chain has TRBV11-3 and TRBJ2-7, with a tentative D call TRBD2 (6 bases). The CDR3 spans 14 residues. Germline V gene sequence: CDR1 SGHNT, CDR2 YENEEA. Trimming left V 5 bases short and J 2 bases short, with 13 bases between. The CDR3 bases are TGTGCCAGCAGCCAACGGGACTTTCCCTACGAGCAGTACTTC. It specifies CASSQRDFPYEQYF.

Note on this clone: Compared with germline, one end of the junction differs, possibly owing to a read error. CDR3 sequence: CASSVQGESTVTQYF. CDR3 sequence (DNA): TGTGCCAGCAGCGTACAGGGGGAGTCCACAGTTACGCAGTATTTT. This sequence joins TRBV9 and TRBJ2-3; 7 bases align to TRBD1. Germline V gives CDR1 SGDLS, CDR2 YYNGEE. The CDR3 totals 15 residues.

The chain carries TRBV3-1 (or the pseudogene TRBV3-2) and TRBJ2-5, with TRBD1 matching over 7 bases. Per germline, CDR1 LGHDT and CDR2 YNNKEL (reference sequence). The CDR3 is made up of 14 amino acids. The junction had 10 bases not matched to a gene; V was cut back by 3 bases and J by 9 bases. DNA for the CDR3: TGTGCCAGCAGCCAGGAGCGACAGGGCAATGCCCAGTACTTC. This encodes CASSQERQGNAQYF.

This chain joins TRBV7-9 and TRBJ2-5; D is undetermined. The CDR3 runs 12 residues. CDR1 is SEHNR, CDR2 FQNEAQ, per germline (reference sequence). V shed 5 bases and J shed 5 bases, with 9 bases lying between them. CDR3 loop: CASSLSGETQYF. The CDR3 nucleotides read TGTGCCAGCAGCCTCTCCGGGGAGACCCAGTACTTC.

The chain employs TRBV7-8 and TRBJ2-5; D remains ambiguous. The CDR3 totals 13 residues. In germline, CDR1 is SGHVS, CDR2 FQNEAQ. Deletions cut 1 base from V and 4 bases from J, with 7 bases between. CDR3 sequence reads: CASSLGGSETQYF. CDR3 coding DNA: TGTGCCAGCAGCTTAGGGGGTTCAGAGACCCAGTACTTC.